This is a list of T cell receptor beta chains from one sample in a study of cytomegalovirus exposure and HLA in healthy donors. Assay used: immunoSEQ multiplex PCR; TCRdb lists only in-frame clones, some missing. The data hold some 150,000 clones, with 75% to 90% observed a single time. The material sequenced was PBMCs. The receptors were gathered from a young man in good health and CMV-seropositive. Each CDR3 is given with its conserved first and last residue. The order of the fields is V gene, D gene, J gene, clone size, CDR3 DNA, CDR3 protein. The D gene is left open where the match is weak. Clone size is stated in some rows and not others, as once, few, many or a class when expanded.

>TRBV4-3|TRBD1|TRBJ1-6|NA
TGCGCCAGCAGCCAAGATCGGGCAGGGGGTGCGGCCCTCCACTTT
CASSQDRAGGAALHF
>TRBV19|NA|TRBJ1-1|NA
TGTGCCAGTAGTATTGTACCCGGGAACACTGAAGCTTTCTTT
CASSIVPGNTEAFF
>TRBV7-9|TRBD1|TRBJ1-2|NA
TGTGCCAGCAGCCCACGGACAGGGGAATTGGGTCGTCATGGCTACACCTTC
CASSPRTGELGRHGYTF
>TRBV11-3|NA|TRBJ2-1|NA
TGTGCCAGCAGCCCGGGACTCTTAAGCTCCTACAATGAGCAGTTCTTC
CASSPGLLSSYNEQFF
>TRBV6-5|TRBD1|TRBJ1-1|NA
TGTGCCAGCAGTAAGACAGGGGATACTGAAGCTTTCTTT
CASSKTGDTEAFF
>TRBV6-5|TRBD2|TRBJ2-7|NA
TGTGCCAGCACCGTCGGGACTAGCGGCTACGAGCAGTACTTC
CASTVGTSGYEQYF
>TRBV7-2|TRBD2|TRBJ2-4|NA
TGTGCCAGCAGCTCCGGGGGGGTGGCCAAAAACATTCAGTACTTC
CASSSGGVAKNIQYF
>TRBV21-1|NA|TRBJ1-1|NA
TGTGCCAGCAGCGCCAGGGAATCTTCTAATGGTGAAGCTTTCTTT
CASSARESSNGEAFF
>TRBV6-5|NA|TRBJ1-5|few
TGTGCCAGCAGGGGCGGCAATCAGCCCCAGCATTTT
CASRGGNQPQHF
>TRBV12-5|NA|TRBJ1-2|NA
TGTGCTAGTGGTTTGGACAGCTTACCTAACTATGGCTACACCTTC
CASGLDSLPNYGYTF
>TRBV7-8|TRBD2|TRBJ2-2|NA
TGTGCCAGCAGCCCCTTGGGGAGGGCGGGGCTAAACACCGGGGAGCTGTTTTTT
CASSPLGRAGLNTGELFF
>TRBV27|NA|TRBJ2-5|NA
TGTGCCAGCGGGCTCGACAGGTTGGCCCAGTACTTC
CASGLDRLAQYF
>TRBV7-2|TRBD2|TRBJ2-7|NA
TGTGCCAGCAAACGTAGACTAGCGGGGACCTACGAGCAGTACTTC
CASKRRLAGTYEQYF
>TRBV10-3|TRBD1|TRBJ1-2|NA
TGTGCCATCAGTGGACAGGGTCATGATGGCTACACCTTC
CAISGQGHDGYTF
>TRBV6-1|NA|TRBJ1-2|once
TGTGCCAGCAGTGCCCAGGGGTTACAAAACTATGGCTACACCTTC
CASSAQGLQNYGYTF
>TRBV19|NA|TRBJ2-6|NA
TGTGCCAGTAGTGCGACCTCCGGGTCCATAAGCTCTGGGGCCAACGTCCTGACTTTC
CASSATSGSISSGANVLTF
>TRBV19|NA|TRBJ1-1|NA
TGTGCCAGTAGTATAGATCGGGGGAACACTGAAGCTTTCTTT
CASSIDRGNTEAFF
>TRBV10-3|NA|TRBJ1-2|NA
TGTGCCATCAGTGAGGGGGGCAGTACTTATGGCTACACCTTC
CAISEGGSTYGYTF
>TRBV2|NA|TRBJ2-6|once
TGTGCCAGCAGTGAAGCTGATAGCGTCCCCAACGTCCTGACTTTC
CASSEADSVPNVLTF
>TRBV4-3|NA|TRBJ2-5|once
TGCGCCAGCAGCCACCAGCGGCACCAAGAGACCCAGTACTTC
CASSHQRHQETQYF
>TRBV7-2|NA|TRBJ2-3|NA
TGTGCCAGCAGCTTTGTCGGGGGGCCGGGCACAGATACGCAGTATTTT
CASSFVGGPGTDTQYF
>TRBV15|NA|TRBJ2-7|NA
TGTGCCACCAGCAGAGAAAATAGCGGCGAAACCTACGAGCAGTACTTC
CATSRENSGETYEQYF
>TRBV4-3|TRBD2|TRBJ2-1|NA
TGCGCCAGCAGCCCAGGTCCACTAGCGGACTCCTACAATGAGCAGTTCTTC
CASSPGPLADSYNEQFF
>TRBV7-2|TRBD2|TRBJ2-7|NA
TGTGCCAGCAGCTCCCCTAGCGGGAGGGCCTACGAGCAGTACTTC
CASSSPSGRAYEQYF
>TRBV7-2|NA|TRBJ2-5|once
TGTGCCAGCAGCTTAGGTCAGGCTGGGCAGACCCAGTACTTC
CASSLGQAGQTQYF